This entry is about one T cell receptor beta chain. Libraries were prepared by immunoSEQ multiplex PCR; TCRdb keeps only in-frame clonotypes and omits some of them. The repertoire consists of 71,000 or so clones, with 94% occurring once and the leading ten covering about 3.6%. The data belong to a study of cytomegalovirus exposure and HLA in healthy donors. Germline V gene data show CDR1 as SGHRS and CDR2 as YFSETQ. CDR3 length: 15 residues. The germline V and J ends were trimmed by 0 bases and 3 bases, with 7 bases remaining between them. V gene TRBV5-1 combines with J gene TRBJ2-6, with no clear D. This sequence was found in a woman aged 18 to 35 in good health and CMV-seropositive. The specimen was PBMCs. The CDR3, as DNA: TGCGCCAGCAGCTTGGCGACGGGTGGGGCCAACGTCCTGACTTTC. Protein product: CASSLATGGANVLTF.